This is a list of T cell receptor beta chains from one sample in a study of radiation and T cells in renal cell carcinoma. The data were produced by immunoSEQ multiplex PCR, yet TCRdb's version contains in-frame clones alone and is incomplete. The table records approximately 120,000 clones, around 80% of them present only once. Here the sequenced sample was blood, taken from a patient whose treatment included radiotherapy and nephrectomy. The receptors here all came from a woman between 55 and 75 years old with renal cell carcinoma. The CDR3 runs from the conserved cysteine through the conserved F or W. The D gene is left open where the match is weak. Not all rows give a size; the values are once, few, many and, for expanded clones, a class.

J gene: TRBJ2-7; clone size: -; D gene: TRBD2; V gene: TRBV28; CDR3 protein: CASSFRGGYEQYF; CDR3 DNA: TGTGCCAGCAGTTTCCGGGGAGGGTACGAGCAGTACTTC
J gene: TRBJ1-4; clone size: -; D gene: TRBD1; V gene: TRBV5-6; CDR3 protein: CASSFQGAKVLFF; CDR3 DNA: TGTGCCAGCAGCTTCCAGGGGGCGAAGGTACTGTTTTTT
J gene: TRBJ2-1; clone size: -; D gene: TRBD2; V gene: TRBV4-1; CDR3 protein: CASSPGLAGPSYNEQFF; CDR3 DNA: TGCGCCAGCAGCCCGGGACTAGCGGGACCCTCCTACAATGAGCAGTTCTTC
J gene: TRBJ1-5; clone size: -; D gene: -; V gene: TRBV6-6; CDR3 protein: CASSGGGGNQPQHF; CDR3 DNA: TGTGCCAGCAGTGGCGGGGGAGGCAATCAGCCCCAGCATTTT
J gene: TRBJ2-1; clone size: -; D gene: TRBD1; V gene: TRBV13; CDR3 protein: CASSRTGRSYNEQFF; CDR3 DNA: TGTGCCAGCAGCCGGACAGGGCGCTCCTACAATGAGCAGTTCTTC
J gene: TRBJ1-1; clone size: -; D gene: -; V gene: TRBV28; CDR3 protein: CASSDTPGRAFF; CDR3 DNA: TGTGCCAGCAGTGACACCCCAGGGCGTGCTTTCTTT
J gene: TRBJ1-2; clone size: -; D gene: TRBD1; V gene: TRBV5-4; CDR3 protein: CASSEPGQGINGYTF; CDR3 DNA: TGTGCCAGCAGCGAACCGGGACAGGGGATCAATGGCTACACCTTC
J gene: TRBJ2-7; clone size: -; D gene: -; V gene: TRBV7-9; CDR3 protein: CASSLGALEQYF; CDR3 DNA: TGTGCCAGCAGCTTAGGAGCTCTCGAGCAGTACTTC
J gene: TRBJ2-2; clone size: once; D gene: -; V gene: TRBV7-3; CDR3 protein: CASSSSTIGELFF; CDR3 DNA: TGTGCCAGCAGCTCAAGCACGATCGGGGAGCTGTTTTTT
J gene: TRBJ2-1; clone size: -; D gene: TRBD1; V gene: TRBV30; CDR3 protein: CAWSPGTGEHNEQFF; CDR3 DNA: TGTGCCTGGAGTCCCGGGACAGGGGAGCACAATGAGCAGTTCTTC
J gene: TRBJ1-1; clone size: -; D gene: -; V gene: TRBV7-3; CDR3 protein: CASSLIYTEAFF; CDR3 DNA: TGTGCCAGCAGCTTAATTTACACTGAAGCTTTCTTT
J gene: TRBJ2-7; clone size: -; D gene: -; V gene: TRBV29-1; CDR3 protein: CSAATNSYEQYF; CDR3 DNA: TGCAGCGCTGCGACCAACTCCTACGAGCAGTACTTC
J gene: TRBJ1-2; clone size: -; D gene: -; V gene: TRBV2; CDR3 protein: CASSEMSVGVNYGYTF; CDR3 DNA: TGTGCCAGCAGTGAAATGTCCGTAGGGGTTAACTATGGCTACACCTTC